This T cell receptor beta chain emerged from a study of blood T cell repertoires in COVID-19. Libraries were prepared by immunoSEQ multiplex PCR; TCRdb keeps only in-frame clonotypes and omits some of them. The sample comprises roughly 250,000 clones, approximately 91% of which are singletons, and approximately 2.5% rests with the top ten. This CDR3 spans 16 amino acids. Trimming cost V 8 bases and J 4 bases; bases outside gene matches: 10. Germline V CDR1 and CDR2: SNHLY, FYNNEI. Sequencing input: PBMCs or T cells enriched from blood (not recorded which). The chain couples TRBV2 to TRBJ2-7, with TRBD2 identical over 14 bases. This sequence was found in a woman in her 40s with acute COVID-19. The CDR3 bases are TGTGCCAGCCTCCGCTCCGGGACTAGCGGGGGTTACGAGCAGTACTTC. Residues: CASLRSGTSGGYEQYF.